The present T cell receptor (beta chain) was sequenced within a study of T-cell reconstitution after alpha-beta-depleted transplantation in children. Overall study findings and caveats: Approximately two months post-transplant, alpha-beta T cells reportedly originated from several hundred expanded graft clones. When one year had passed after transplant, most T-cell counts and diversity came from newly produced T cells. Recipient T cells and thymic progenitors that survived were the source of the high TCRbeta diversity seen at day 60 in some patients.

There are a few counts of this clonotype. The target antigen is unknown. The length of the CDR3 is 17 residues. The V end was cut by 0 bases, the J end by 2 bases, with 17 bases between. Unique molecular identifiers were incorporated during preparation of the TCRbeta library. TCRdb re-called the PCR reads with MiXCR, one entry per CDR3 protein. Here the sample spans approximately 800,000 distinct CDR3 sequences, under 20% being singletons. The material sequenced was PBMCs, mostly from graft donor cells, taken 360 days after TCRalphabeta/CD19-depleted stem cell transplant. The chain has TRBV12-3 or TRBV12-4 and TRBJ2-7; D is ambiguous. This sequence was found in a male patient younger than 18 who had a stem cell transplant for acute lymphoblastic leukemia, so the T cells may come from the graft donor. The CDR3 sequence: CASSLAQIRKATYEQYF. In DNA, the CDR3 is TGTGCCAGCAGTTTAGCCCAGATTCGGAAGGCGACCTACGAGCAGTACTTC.